Following are 20 T cell receptor beta chains from one sample sequenced in a study of T cells in Graves' hyperthyroidism and ophthalmopathy. It was RNA transcripts that yielded the amplified TCR beta CDR3 regions. The study used the HTBI primer set for a first-round RT-PCR of the TCR CDR3. One entry per CDR3 protein, called by TCRdb with MiXCR from the multiplex PCR reads. The table lists a few hundred thousand distinct CDR3 sequences, around 46% of them singletons. The sample comprised peripheral blood or thyroid tissue (not recorded which). Source of these receptors: an adult woman with Graves' disease, either hyperthyroidism or ophthalmopathy (not recorded which).

The genes are TRBV9 and TRBJ2-2, with TRBD2 identical over 7 bases. Per germline, CDR1 SGDLS and CDR2 YYNGEE. J was trimmed by 3 bases and V by 0 bases; bases with no gene match: 5. This CDR3 contains 16 residues. The CDR3 coding sequence is TGTGCCAGCAGCGTAGGGCGGGGGTCGGACACCGGGGAGCTGTTTTTT. Protein: CASSVGRGSDTGELFF.

About this clonotype: The conserved closing phenylalanine or tryptophan is absent in this CDR3, likely reflecting a read error. The chain has TRBV7-3 and TRBJ2-7, with D tentatively TRBD2 (5 bases). V shed 2 bases and J shed 3 bases, with 14 bases lying between them. The CDR3 has 15 amino acids. Germline CDR1 SGHTA, CDR2 FQGTGA. For the CDR3, the DNA is TGTGCCAGCAGCTTAGCGGGTGGACCTGTCTACGAGCAGTACCTC. Encoded protein: CASSLAGGPVYEQYL.

The rearrangement joins TRBV29-1 to TRBJ2-5; D is perhaps TRBD2 (6 bases). The V gene lost 4 bases and the J gene lost 3 bases, with 12 bases spanning the gap. This CDR3 comprises 13 residues. Germline-derived CDR1 and CDR2 are SQVTM and ANQGSEA. CDR3 residues: CSVGRGTEETQYF. The DNA of the CDR3 is TGCAGCGTTGGAAGAGGGACTGAAGAGACCCAGTACTTC.

The rearrangement links TRBV7-8 to TRBJ1-1, with TRBD1 as a possible D gene (5 bases). The CDR3 length is 12 residues. CDR1 is SGHVS and CDR2 is FQNEAQ in the germline V gene. The V end was cut by 6 bases, the J end by 11 bases, with 16 bases between. CDR3 in amino acids: CASRRGGAGAFF. In DNA form, the CDR3 reads TGTGCCAGCAGGAGGGGAGGCGCCGGGGCTTTCTTT.

This clonotype was counted at least ten times. This sequence joins TRBV20-1 and TRBJ1-1; D call uncertain. The V end lost 0 bases, the J end lost 8 bases, and 16 bases lay between the germline ends. From germline, CDR1 is DFQATT and CDR2 SNEGSKA (reference sequence). CDR3 length equals 14 residues. In nucleotides, the CDR3 is TGCAGTGCTAGAGATAGAGGAAGGAGCCTCGAAGCTTTCTTT. It specifies CSARDRGRSLEAFF.

The CDR3 loop reads CASSLGGLNTGELFF. Here the CDR3 DNA reads TGTGCCAGCTCACTTGGAGGGCTCAACACCGGGGAGCTGTTTTTT. The chain links TRBV18 to TRBJ2-2; D possibly corresponds to TRBD2 (6 bases). CDR1 is KGHSH, CDR2 LQKENI, per germline. With 4 bases removed from V and 2 bases from J, the gap between germline ends came to 11 bases. The CDR3 is made up of 15 amino acids.

The gene calls are TRBV7-2 and TRBJ2-2; no reliable D call. The germline V gene has CDR1 SGHTA and CDR2 FQGNSA. V was clipped by 5 bases and J by 4 bases, with 11 bases between them. The CDR3 is 14 residues long. The DNA of the CDR3 is TGTGCCAGCAGCCTCGCCCAACGCACCGGGGAGCTGTTTTTT. This codes for CASSLAQRTGELFF. Using reference TRBV7-2 and TRBJ2-2 for the parts outside the CDR3, the full variable domain is GAGVSQSPSNKVTEKGKDVELRCDPISGHTALYWYRQSLGQGLEFLIYFQGNSAPDKSGLPSDRFSAERTGGSVSTLTIQRTQQEDSAVYLCASSLAQRTGELFFGEGSRLTVL.

The chain carries TRBV15 and TRBJ2-1; TRBD2 aligns across 13 bases. CDR1 and CDR2 (germline): LNHNV, YYDKDF (reference sequence). This CDR3 has 15 residues. Trimming took 0 bases from V and 9 from J; bases not matched to a gene: 2. Here the CDR3 DNA reads TGTGCCACCAGCAGAGAAAGACTAGCGGGAGGTGAGCAGTTCTTC. Its protein product is CATSRERLAGGEQFF.

This rearrangement joins TRBV12-3 or TRBV12-4 to TRBJ2-7, with TRBD1 matching 9 bases. V lost 5 bases and J lost 5; bases outside the gene matches: 10. The CDR3 has 15 amino acids. The CDR3 DNA is TGTGCCAGCAGTCCGCCCGGGACAGGGAAGCACGAGCAGTACTTC. Translation gives CASSPPGTGKHEQYF.

This clonotype was counted ten times or more. This rearrangement joins TRBV19 to TRBJ1-6, with unresolved D. The V gene lost 9 bases and the J gene lost 4 bases, with 19 bases spanning the gap. The length of the CDR3 is 16 residues. Germline assignment: CDR1 LNHDA and CDR2 SQIVND (reference sequence). For the CDR3, the DNA is TGTGCCAGCGGTAGCCCGGCAGGAACTTATAATTCACCCCTCCACTTT. It specifies CASGSPAGTYNSPLHF.

Note on this clonotype: Germline is not matched at one junction end, which may reflect a read error. The chain's CDR3 is CATHRGLGSYEQYF. Here the CDR3 DNA reads TGTGCCACCCACCGGGGACTAGGCTCCTACGAGCAGTACTTC. This chain links TRBV10-2 with TRBJ2-7; TRBD2 aligns across 8 bases. CDR1 is WSHSY, CDR2 SAAADI, per germline. The CDR3 extends over 14 amino acids.

The chain is built from TRBV20-1 and TRBJ1-2; the D gene is possibly TRBD1 (6 bases). Germline-derived CDR1 and CDR2 are DFQATT and SNEGSKA (reference sequence). Trimming shortened V by 2 bases and J by 2 bases, and 15 bases separated the two germline ends. The CDR3 covers 15 residues. CDR3 DNA sequence: TGCAGTGCTAGACCTGTCAGGGGCCGCAACTATGGCTACACCTTC. Protein product: CSARPVRGRNYGYTF.

This clonotype was found many times. The V gene is TRBV10-3, the J gene TRBJ1-2; D gene uncertain. V lost 10 bases and J lost 0, with 6 bases in between. The CDR3 consists of 11 residues. Germline V gene lookup returns CDR1 ENHRY and CDR2 SYGVKD. CDR3 in amino acids: CATSTNYGYTF. The CDR3, as DNA: TGTGCCACCTCGACTAACTATGGCTACACCTTC.

This clonotype appeared many times. The chain joins TRBV7-8 to TRBJ2-7; D uncertain. Germline V lookup: CDR1 SGHVS, CDR2 FQNEAQ. V was pared by 1 base and J by 3 bases, with 7 bases between. CDR3 length: 13 residues. The CDR3 region is CASSLEGLYEQYF. In nucleotides, the CDR3 is TGTGCCAGCAGCTTAGAGGGTCTCTACGAGCAGTACTTC.

The chain has TRBV2 and TRBJ2-7, with D uncertain. The V and J ends lost 1 base and 9 bases respectively, with 7 bases between them. The germline V gene has CDR1 SNHLY and CDR2 FYNNEI. The CDR3 consists of 11 residues. As DNA, the CDR3 is TGTGCCAGCAGTGAAGAGGGTTTGCAGTACTTC. It yields the protein CASSEEGLQYF.

This clonotype was seen repeatedly, ten times or more. This chain uses TRBV3-1 with TRBJ2-7, with D tentatively TRBD1 or TRBD2 (7 bases each). V dropped 2 bases and J dropped 0 bases, with 14 bases sitting between them. Germline CDR1 LGHDT, CDR2 YNNKEL (reference sequence). The CDR3 extends over 16 amino acids. The CDR3 spells CASSQTAGQSSYEQYF. The CDR3 DNA reads TGTGCCAGCAGCCAAACAGCGGGACAGAGCTCCTACGAGCAGTACTTC.

This clonotype was counted many times. The chain couples TRBV7-2 to TRBJ2-5; TRBD2 might be the D (6 bases). The V end lost 5 bases, the J end lost 4 bases, and 20 bases lay between the germline ends. The CDR3 is 16 amino acids. Per the germline V gene, CDR1 is SGHTA and CDR2 is FQGNSA. The CDR3 loop reads CASSPPVGGAGETQYF. The CDR3 bases are TGTGCCAGCAGCCCCCCGGTAGGCGGGGCGGGAGAGACCCAGTACTTC.

This clonotype was seen a handful of times. The chain is built from TRBV10-2 and TRBJ2-1, with D possibly being TRBD2 (6 bases). V lost 10 bases and J lost 0, with 16 bases in between. CDR1 and CDR2 from the germline V gene are WSHSY and SAAADI. The CDR3 runs 15 residues. Here the CDR3 DNA reads TGCGCCACCGGGGAGGTACTACGCTCCTACAATGAGCAGTTCTTC. Its translation is CATGEVLRSYNEQFF.

This rearrangement joins TRBV7-3 to TRBJ2-2, with TRBD1 as a possible D gene (6 bases). Between the trimmed V and J ends, which lost 2 bases and 2 bases, there was a span of 21 bases. CDR3 length equals 19 residues. The germline V gene encodes CDR1 SGHTA and CDR2 FQGTGA. CDR3 sequence reads: CASSLFSPFGRGNTGELFF. The CDR3 bases are TGTGCCAGCAGCTTATTCTCGCCGTTTGGCAGGGGAAACACCGGGGAGCTGTTTTTT.

This clonotype was observed at least ten times. This chain links TRBV28 with TRBJ2-7; TRBD1 aligns across 9 bases. The germline gives CDR1 MDHEN, CDR2 SYDVKM. This CDR3 region has 14 residues. The J segment lost 6 bases and the V segment lost 8 bases, leaving 11 bases of the junction unmatched. The CDR3 nucleotides are TGTGCCAGCGACGCGGGACAGGGAATGTTCGAGCAGTACTTC. Translating it yields CASDAGQGMFEQYF.